The TCR beta chain under discussion was sequenced for a study of CXCR3-negative and CXCR3-positive naive CD8 T cells (dated by TCRdb to between 2018 and 2020). In the study overall: Roughly 150 million TRB reads were obtained in total, roughly 1.5 +/- 0.3 million reads per library. TRBV-TRBJ cluster analysis included naive subsets from a handful of donors and memory cells from 3 donors. The diversity and physicochemical repertoire analyses included 11 donors pooled from two independent experiments. The research as a whole found: Repertoire diversity was comparably high in both naive subsets but much lower in memory CD8+ T cells. CXCR3 expression partially decreased after cryopreservation, so most assays used freshly isolated PBMCs. Naive CXCR3-negative and CXCR3-positive cells from the same donor showed similar TRBV-TRBJ usage, whereas memory cells showed distinct patterns. Because surface CD5, which is linked to self-reactivity in mice, was comparable between the naive subsets, TCR interaction strength was also inferred from the physicochemical properties of TRB CDR3s.

On this clonotype itself: Its antigen is not yet known.

For sequencing, a NextSeq 550 was employed. The Human TCR Profiling Kit (MiLaboratory) was used to make UMI-labeled 5' RACE TRB cDNA libraries. The full amount of extracted RNA was used for cDNA synthesis, and the full amount of resulting cDNA was used for PCR amplification. Libraries were prepared in parallel using an identical number of PCR cycles. The published analysis was carried out like this. With a minimum of two reads required per UMI, MIGEC and MiXCR pulled out about 50,000 +/- 9,200 unique UMI-labeled TRB cDNA molecules from each library. An average of 40,000 +/- 10,000 functional in-frame TRB CDR3 nucleotide clonotypes without stop codons was found per library. Diversity metrics, including normalized Shannon-Wiener and Chao1, were computed in VDJtools after downsampling to 5000 UMI-labeled TRB molecules per sample. Clonotype-size-weighted physicochemical properties of the central five CDR3 residues (interaction energy, strength, volume and Kidera factor 4) were computed in VDJtools. Reprocessed by TCRdb, the reads give a single entry per CDR3 protein sequence, without DNA. These V and J calls originate from TCRdb's pipeline instead of the authors' own analysis. The record for this sample contains tens of thousands of distinct CDR3 sequences. About a tenth of the sample lies in the top ten.

Each CD8+ T cell subset was flow-sorted in triplicate, and 300,000 or so cells per subset were placed directly into RLT lysis buffer. Standard density gradient centrifugation was used to isolate peripheral blood mononuclear cells from buffy coats. Total RNA was extracted from sorted cells with an RNeasy Mini Kit. As encoded in the germline V gene, CDR1 is SGHTA while CDR2 is FQGTGA. Taken from cysteine to phenylalanine, the CDR3 has 17 residues. No DNA was logged. This TCR was sampled from a human donor in good health. Some clones in this sample may be carry-over from other donors' samples. The sequencing input was memory CD8+ T cells from blood. The cell subset or site label, as the study defines it: conventional CD8+ memory T cells (TMEM), sorted as controls. This chain joins TRBV7-3 to TRBJ2-1; TCRdb names TRBD1, which stays unverified in the absence of DNA. The CDR3: CASSFTGSGIRYNEQFF.